This T cell receptor (beta chain) was captured in a study of shared clonotypes between healthy human individuals. Germline CDR1 and CDR2: SGDLS and YYNGEE. V was trimmed by 0 bases and J by 6 bases, leaving 13 bases between them. The CDR3 is made up of 15 amino acids. For each subset, genomic DNA was distributed in equal portions over several immunoSEQ plates. Using immunoSEQ multiplex PCR, the repertoire was profiled, and TCRdb retains in-frame clones only, with some absent. Of over 1.4 million clones listed, 95% to 97% are singletons. The rearrangement links TRBV9 to TRBJ2-1; D may be TRBD1 or TRBD2 (5 bases each). The receptor's source is a man aged 25 to 40 in good health. Sequencing used naive CD4+ T cells sorted from blood. Subset here: CD45RA+ positively selected. CDR3 nucleotides: TGTGCCAGCAGCGTAGTCGGGACCGCGCCCAATGAGCAGTTCTTC. Its translation: CASSVVGTAPNEQFF.